The sample holds one count of the clone carrying this T cell receptor beta chain. Its target is unknown. The data derive from a study of T cell responses to AZD1222 COVID-19 vaccine. General study results and limits: The study found vaccine-associated CD4 TCRs spanning spike, dominant at 160-218 and 743-854.

Method: immunoSEQ multiplex PCR; TCRdb's copy keeps in-frame clones and lacks some. The data hold around 130,000 clones, with about 91% observed a single time. The CDR3 sequence is 17 residues long. CDR1 and CDR2 from the germline V gene are LNHDA and SQIVND (reference sequence). The ends were cut back, 2 bases at V and 0 bases at J, with 15 bases in the middle. The chain carries TRBV19 and TRBJ2-3; the D gene is possibly TRBD1 (5 bases). The origin of this receptor is an adult in good health. The sample consisted of peripheral blood, taken on day 0 of AZD1222 vaccination. The CDR3 DNA sequence: TGTGCCAGTAGTATATTTCCCAGACAGACTAGCACAGATACGCAGTATTTT. Protein: CASSIFPRQTSTDTQYF.